One and the same sample provided the 4 T cell receptor beta chains below, sequenced in a study of Graves' ophthalmopathy and Graves' hyperthyroidism (dated by TCRdb to 2016 to 2019). The instrument was an Illumina HiSeq 2000. For repertoire sequencing, the TCR beta CDR3 regions were amplified from RNA transcripts. The first round was an RT-PCR using HTBI primers with the Qiagen OneStep RT-PCR kit, and this first round was followed by a second-round multiplex PCR, then size selection and purification. The public reads were run again by TCRdb, first through fastp at Q25 and then through MiXCR, and only productive beta chains were kept. Each CDR3 protein appears once, grouped with its most common genes and DNA. Across this sample there are fewer than 250,000 distinct CDR3 sequences, with under 30% seen only once. The ten biggest clones cover about 9.3% of the sample. The sequencing sample was made of peripheral blood. These receptor sequences come from a man aged 50 to 59 with Graves' ophthalmopathy. Donor details come from another sample of the same person, matched by shared clones.

This clonotype has a count of ten or more. The chain combines TRBV19 with TRBJ2-7, with 8 bases identical to TRBD2. V lost 5 bases to trimming and J lost 5 bases; unmatched junction nucleotides: 8. The CDR3 loop spans 14 amino acids. Germline lookup yields CDR1 LNHDA and CDR2 SQIVND (reference sequence). The CDR3: CASSELAGTHEQYF. As DNA, the CDR3 is TGTGCCAGTAGTGAGCTAGCGGGTACTCACGAGCAGTACTTC.

This chain joins TRBV6-2 or TRBV6-3 and TRBJ1-5, with 8 bases matching TRBD1. Germline-derived CDR1 and CDR2 are MNHEY and SVGEGT. With V trimmed by 5 bases and J by 2 bases, 5 bases remained unmatched. This CDR3 is built from 15 residues. The CDR3 region is CASSQQGGGNQPQHF. CDR3 bases: TGTGCCAGCAGTCAACAGGGGGGTGGCAATCAGCCCCAGCATTTT.

The chain combines TRBV27 with TRBJ1-5; TRBD1 is a possible D gene (6 bases). V lost 9 bases and J lost 2, with 14 bases in between. Germline CDR1 is MNHEY and CDR2 is SMNVEV (reference sequence). This CDR3 has 14 amino acids. In nucleotides, the CDR3 is TGTGCCAGTGCCCGGAGGGGGGGCAATCAGCCCCAGCATTTT. The encoded protein is CASARRGGNQPQHF.

This clonotype occurred many times. The rearrangement joins TRBV6-2 or TRBV6-3 to TRBJ1-5; TRBD1 agrees at 9 bases. V dropped 2 bases and J dropped 0; count of bases not matched to a gene: 5. The CDR3 totals 17 residues. Per the germline V gene, CDR1 is MNHEY and CDR2 is SVGEGT. CDR3 DNA: TGTGCCAGCAGTTACCCGACAGGGGGGATTAGCAATCAGCCCCAGCATTTT. Amino acid sequence: CASSYPTGGISNQPQHF.